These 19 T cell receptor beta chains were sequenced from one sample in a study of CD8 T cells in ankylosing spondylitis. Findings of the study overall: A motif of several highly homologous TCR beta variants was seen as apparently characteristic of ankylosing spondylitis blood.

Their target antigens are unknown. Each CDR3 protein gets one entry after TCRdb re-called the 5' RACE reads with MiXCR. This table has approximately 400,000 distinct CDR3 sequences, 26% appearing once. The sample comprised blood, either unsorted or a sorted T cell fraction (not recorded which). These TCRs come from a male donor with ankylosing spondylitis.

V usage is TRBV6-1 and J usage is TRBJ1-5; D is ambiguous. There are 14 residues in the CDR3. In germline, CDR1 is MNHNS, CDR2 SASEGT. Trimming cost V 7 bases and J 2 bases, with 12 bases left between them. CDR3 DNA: TGTGCCAGCACCCTTGGGGAGGGCAATCAGCCCCAGCATTTT. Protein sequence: CASTLGEGNQPQHF.

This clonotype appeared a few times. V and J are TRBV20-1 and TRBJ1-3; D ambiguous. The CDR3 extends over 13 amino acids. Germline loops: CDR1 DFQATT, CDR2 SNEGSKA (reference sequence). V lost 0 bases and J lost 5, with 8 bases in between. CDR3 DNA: TGCAGTGCTAGAGAGCCATCCCGAAACACCATATATTTT. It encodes CSAREPSRNTIYF.

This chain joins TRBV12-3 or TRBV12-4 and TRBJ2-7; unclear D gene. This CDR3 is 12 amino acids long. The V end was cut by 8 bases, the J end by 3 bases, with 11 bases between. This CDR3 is CASAIELYEQYV. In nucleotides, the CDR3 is TGTGCCAGCGCGATCGAGCTCTACGAGCAGTACGTC.

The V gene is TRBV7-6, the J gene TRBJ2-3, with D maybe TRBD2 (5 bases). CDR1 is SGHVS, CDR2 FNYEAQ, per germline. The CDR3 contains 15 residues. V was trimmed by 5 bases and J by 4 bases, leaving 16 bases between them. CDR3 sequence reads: CASSRGPRSADTQYF. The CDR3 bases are TGTGCCAGCAGCAGAGGGCCTAGATCTGCAGATACGCAGTATTTT.

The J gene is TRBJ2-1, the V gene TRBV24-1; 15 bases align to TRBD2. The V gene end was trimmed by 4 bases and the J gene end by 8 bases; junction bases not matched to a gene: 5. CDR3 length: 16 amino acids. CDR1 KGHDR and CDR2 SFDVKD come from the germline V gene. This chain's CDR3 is CATSDPGLAGGYEQFF. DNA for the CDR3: TGTGCCACCAGTGACCCGGGACTAGCGGGAGGCTATGAGCAGTTCTTC.

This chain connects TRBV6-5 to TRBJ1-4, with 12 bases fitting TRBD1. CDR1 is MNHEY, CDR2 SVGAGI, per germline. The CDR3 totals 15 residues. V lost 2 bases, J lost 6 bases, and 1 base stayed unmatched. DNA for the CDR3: TGTGCCAGCAGTTACGGGACAGGGGGCTATGAAAAACTGTTTTTT. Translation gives CASSYGTGGYEKLFF.

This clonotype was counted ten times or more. CDR3 amino acids: CASSLVQNTGELFF. CDR3 nucleotide sequence: TGTGCCAGCAGTTTAGTCCAGAACACCGGGGAGCTGTTTTTT. V is TRBV12-3 or TRBV12-4 and J is TRBJ2-2; no firm D call. V lost 1 base to trimming and J lost 1 base, with 4 bases between them. CDR3 length equals 14 residues.

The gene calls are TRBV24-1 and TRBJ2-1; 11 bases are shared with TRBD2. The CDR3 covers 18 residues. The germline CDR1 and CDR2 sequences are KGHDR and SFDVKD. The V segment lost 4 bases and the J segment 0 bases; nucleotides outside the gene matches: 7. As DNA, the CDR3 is TGTGCCACCAGTGACCCGGGACTAGCGGCGAGCTCCTACAATGAGCAGTTCTTC. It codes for CATSDPGLAASSYNEQFF.

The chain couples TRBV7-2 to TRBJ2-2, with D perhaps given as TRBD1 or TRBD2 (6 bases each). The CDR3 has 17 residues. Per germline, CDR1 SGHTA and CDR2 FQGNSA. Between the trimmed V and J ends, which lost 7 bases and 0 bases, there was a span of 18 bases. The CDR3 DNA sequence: TGTGCCAGCACCTCCCTAGGGGGGACTTCGAACACCGGGGAGCTGTTTTTT. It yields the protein CASTSLGGTSNTGELFF.

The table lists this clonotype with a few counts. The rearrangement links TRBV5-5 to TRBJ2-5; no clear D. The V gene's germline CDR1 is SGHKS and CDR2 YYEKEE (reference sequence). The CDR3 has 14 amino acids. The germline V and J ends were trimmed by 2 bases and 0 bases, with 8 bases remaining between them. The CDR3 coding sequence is TGTGCCAGCAGCTTACAATCGTACCAAGAGACCCAGTACTTC. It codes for CASSLQSYQETQYF.

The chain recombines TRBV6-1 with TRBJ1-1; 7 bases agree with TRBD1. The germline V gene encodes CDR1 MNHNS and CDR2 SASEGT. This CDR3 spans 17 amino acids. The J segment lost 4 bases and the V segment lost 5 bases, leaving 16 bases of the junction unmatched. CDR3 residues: CASSPRGGPESGTEAFF. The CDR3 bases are TGTGCCAGCAGTCCCCGAGGGGGCCCCGAGTCAGGCACTGAAGCTTTCTTT.

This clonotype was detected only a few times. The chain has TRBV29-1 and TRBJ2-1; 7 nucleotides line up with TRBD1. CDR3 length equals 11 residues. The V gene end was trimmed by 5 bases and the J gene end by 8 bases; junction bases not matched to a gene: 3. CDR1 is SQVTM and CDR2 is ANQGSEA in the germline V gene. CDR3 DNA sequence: TGCAGCGTTTACAGGGGCCATGAGCAGTTCTTC. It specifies CSVYRGHEQFF.

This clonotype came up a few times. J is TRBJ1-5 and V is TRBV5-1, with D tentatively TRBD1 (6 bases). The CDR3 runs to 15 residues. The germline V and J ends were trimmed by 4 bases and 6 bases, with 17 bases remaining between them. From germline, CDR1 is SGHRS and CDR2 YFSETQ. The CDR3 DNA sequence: TGCGCCAGCAGCCCGGCGGGGGGGCGAGTTCAGCCCCAGCATTTT. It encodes CASSPAGGRVQPQHF.

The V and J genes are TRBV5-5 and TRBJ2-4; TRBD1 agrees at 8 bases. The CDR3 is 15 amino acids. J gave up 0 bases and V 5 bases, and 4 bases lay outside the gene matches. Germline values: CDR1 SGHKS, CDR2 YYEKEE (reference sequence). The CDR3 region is CASRSTGVAKNIQYF. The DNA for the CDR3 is TGTGCCAGCAGGTCGACAGGGGTAGCCAAAAACATTCAGTACTTC.

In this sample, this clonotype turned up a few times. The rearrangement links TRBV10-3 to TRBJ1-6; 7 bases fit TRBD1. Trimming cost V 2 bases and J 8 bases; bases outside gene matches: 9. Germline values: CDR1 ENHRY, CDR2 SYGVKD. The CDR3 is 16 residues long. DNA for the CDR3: TGTGCCATCAGTGAGGCGATAGGGACAGAGGATTCACCCCTCCACTTT. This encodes CAISEAIGTEDSPLHF.

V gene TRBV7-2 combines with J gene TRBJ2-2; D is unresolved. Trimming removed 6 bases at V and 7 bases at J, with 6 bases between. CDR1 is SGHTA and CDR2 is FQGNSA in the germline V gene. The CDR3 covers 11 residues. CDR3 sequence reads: CASRLGGELFF. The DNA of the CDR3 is TGTGCCAGCAGGCTGGGCGGGGAGCTGTTTTTT.

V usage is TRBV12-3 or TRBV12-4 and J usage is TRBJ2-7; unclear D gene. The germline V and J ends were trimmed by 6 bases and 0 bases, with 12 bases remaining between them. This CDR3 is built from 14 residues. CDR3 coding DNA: TGTGCCAGCAGCATCGACCTAAACTCCTACGAGCAGTACTTC. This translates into CASSIDLNSYEQYF.

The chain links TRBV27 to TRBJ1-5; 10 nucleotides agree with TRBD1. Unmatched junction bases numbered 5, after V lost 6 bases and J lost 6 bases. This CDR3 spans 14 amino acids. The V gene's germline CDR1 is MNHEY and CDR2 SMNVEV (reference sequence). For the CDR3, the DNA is TGTGCCAGCAGCGGGGACAGGGGCCGTCAGCCCCAGCATTTT. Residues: CASSGDRGRQPQHF.

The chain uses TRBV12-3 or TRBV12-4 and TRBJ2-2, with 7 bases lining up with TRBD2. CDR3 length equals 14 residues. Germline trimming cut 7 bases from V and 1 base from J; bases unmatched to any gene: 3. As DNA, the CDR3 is TGTGCCAGCAACCTAGCGGAGAACACCGGGGAGCTGTTTTTT. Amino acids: CASNLAENTGELFF.